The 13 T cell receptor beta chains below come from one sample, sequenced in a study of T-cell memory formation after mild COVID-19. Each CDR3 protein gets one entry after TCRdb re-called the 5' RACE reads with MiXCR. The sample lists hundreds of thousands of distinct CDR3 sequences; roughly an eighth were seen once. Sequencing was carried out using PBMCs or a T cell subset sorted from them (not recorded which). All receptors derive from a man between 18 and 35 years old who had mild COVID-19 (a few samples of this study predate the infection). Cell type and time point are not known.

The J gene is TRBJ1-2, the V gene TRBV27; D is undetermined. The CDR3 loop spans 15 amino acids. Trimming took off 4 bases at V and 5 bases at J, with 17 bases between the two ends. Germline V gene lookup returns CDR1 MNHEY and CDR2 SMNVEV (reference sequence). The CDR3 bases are TGTGCCAGCAGTTCCTCCACCCTCGGTCCTTATGGCTACACCTTC. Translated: CASSSSTLGPYGYTF.

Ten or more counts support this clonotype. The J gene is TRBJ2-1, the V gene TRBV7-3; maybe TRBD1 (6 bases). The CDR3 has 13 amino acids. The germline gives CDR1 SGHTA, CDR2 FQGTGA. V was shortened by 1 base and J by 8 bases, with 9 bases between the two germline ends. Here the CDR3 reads CASSLNRAHEQFF. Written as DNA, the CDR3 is TGTGCCAGCAGCTTAAACAGGGCCCATGAGCAGTTCTTC.

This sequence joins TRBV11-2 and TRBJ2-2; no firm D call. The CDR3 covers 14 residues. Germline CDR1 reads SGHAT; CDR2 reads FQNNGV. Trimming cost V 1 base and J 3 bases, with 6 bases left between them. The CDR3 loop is CASSLGTHTGELFF. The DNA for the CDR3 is TGTGCCAGCAGCTTAGGAACCCACACCGGGGAGCTGTTTTTT.

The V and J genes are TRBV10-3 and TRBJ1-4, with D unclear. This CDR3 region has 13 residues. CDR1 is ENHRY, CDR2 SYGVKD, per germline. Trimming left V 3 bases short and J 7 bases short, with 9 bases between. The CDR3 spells CAISERLSEKLFF. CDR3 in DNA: TGTGCCATCAGTGAAAGGTTGAGTGAAAAACTGTTTTTT.

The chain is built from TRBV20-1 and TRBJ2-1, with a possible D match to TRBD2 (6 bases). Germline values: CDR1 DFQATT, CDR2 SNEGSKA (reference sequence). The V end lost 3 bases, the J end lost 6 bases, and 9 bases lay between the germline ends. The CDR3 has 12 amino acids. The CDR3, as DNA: TGCAGTGCTAGGGACTACCGCAATGAGCAGTTCTTC. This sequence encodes CSARDYRNEQFF.

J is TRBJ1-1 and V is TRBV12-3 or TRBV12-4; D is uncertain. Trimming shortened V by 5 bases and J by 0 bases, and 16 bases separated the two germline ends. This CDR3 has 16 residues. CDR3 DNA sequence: TGTGCCAGCAGTCCGGCAGGTTCGCGGGTGAACACTGAAGCTTTCTTT. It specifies CASSPAGSRVNTEAFF.

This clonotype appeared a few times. The CDR3 DNA follows: TGTGCCAGCAGCTGGGACAGGGTGAACACTGAAGCTTTCTTT. It yields the protein CASSWDRVNTEAFF. The J gene is TRBJ1-1, the V gene TRBV7-2, with 9 nucleotides matching TRBD1. The length of the CDR3 is 14 residues. Germline CDR1 is SGHTA and CDR2 is FQGNSA. V was pared by 4 bases and J by 0 bases, with 0 bases of the junction left unmatched.

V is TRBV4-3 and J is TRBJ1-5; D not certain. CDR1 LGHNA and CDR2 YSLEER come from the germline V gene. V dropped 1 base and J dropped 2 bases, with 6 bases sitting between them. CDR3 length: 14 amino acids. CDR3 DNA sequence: TGCGCCAGCAGCCAAGGGTATGGCAATCAGCCCCAGCATTTT. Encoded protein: CASSQGYGNQPQHF.

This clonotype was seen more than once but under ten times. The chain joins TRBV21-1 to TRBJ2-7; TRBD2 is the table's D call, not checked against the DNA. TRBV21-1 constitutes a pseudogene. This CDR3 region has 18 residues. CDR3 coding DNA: TGTGCCAGCAGCGCTAATCCGGTGGGACTAGCTGCCGCCTACGAGCAGTACTTC. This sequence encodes CASSANPVGLAAAYEQYF.

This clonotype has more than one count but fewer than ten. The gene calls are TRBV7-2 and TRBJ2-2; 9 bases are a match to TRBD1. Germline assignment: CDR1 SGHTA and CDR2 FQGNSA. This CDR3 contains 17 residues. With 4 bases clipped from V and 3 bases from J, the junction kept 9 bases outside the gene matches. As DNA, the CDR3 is TGTGCCAGCAGCTCTCAGTGGGGACAGGGACACACCGGGGAGCTGTTTTTT. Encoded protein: CASSSQWGQGHTGELFF.

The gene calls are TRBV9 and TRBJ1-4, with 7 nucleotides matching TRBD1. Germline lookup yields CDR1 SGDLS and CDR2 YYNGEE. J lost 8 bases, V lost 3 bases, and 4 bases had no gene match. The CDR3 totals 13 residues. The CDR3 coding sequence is TGTGCCAGCAGCGGACAGGGCGGCGAAAAACTGTTTTTT. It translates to CASSGQGGEKLFF.

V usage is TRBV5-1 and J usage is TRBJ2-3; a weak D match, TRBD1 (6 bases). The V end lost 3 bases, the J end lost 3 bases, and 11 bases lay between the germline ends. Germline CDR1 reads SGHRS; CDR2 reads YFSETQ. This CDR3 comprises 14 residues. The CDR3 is CASSSTTGTDTQYF. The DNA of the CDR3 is TGCGCCAGCAGCTCGACTACAGGGACAGATACGCAGTATTTT.

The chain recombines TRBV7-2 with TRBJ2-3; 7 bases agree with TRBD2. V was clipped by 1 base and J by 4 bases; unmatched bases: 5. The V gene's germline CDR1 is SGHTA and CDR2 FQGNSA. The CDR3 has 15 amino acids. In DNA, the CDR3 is TGTGCCAGCAGCTTAGGGGGCCGGGAGGCAGATACGCAGTATTTT. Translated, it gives CASSLGGREADTQYF.